The rows below give T cell receptor beta chains drawn from one sample of a study of cytomegalovirus exposure and HLA in healthy donors. Assay: immunoSEQ multiplex PCR; the TCRdb copy retains only in-frame clones and omits some. There are 45,000 to 70,000 clones in the sample, with 8% to 13% held by the top ten. Sequenced input: PBMCs. These receptors were taken from a woman in her fifties or sixties in good health and CMV-seropositive. Each CDR3 is given with its conserved first and last residue. D genes are given only for firm matches.

>.|TRBJ1-2|TRBV2
CASRATIDSAQTF
>.|TRBJ2-1|TRBV2
CASRLTSYNEQFF
>.|TRBJ2-6|TRBV19
CASTRQDSGANVLTF
>TRBD1|TRBJ1-1|TRBV7-6
CASSPQPDRAGTEAFF
>.|TRBJ1-2|TRBV7-2
CASSRSLDGAYGYTF
>.|TRBJ2-5|TRBV7-7
CASSLAGLGETQYF
>.|TRBJ1-2|TRBV18
CASSPELDYGYTF
>.|TRBJ1-3|TRBV4-2
CASSPVPSGNTIYF
>TRBD1|TRBJ2-2|TRBV4-2
CASSQGSGGNTGELFF
>TRBD2|TRBJ2-7|TRBV5-1
CASSLVVSGSSYEQYF
>.|TRBJ1-6|TRBV7-9
CASSLSAGNPNSPLHF
>.|TRBJ1-1|TRBV18
CASSPPQGRAEAFF
>.|TRBJ1-6|TRBV25-1
CASTRGRNNSPLHF
>.|TRBJ1-1|TRBV5-1
CASSPQAGVTEAFF
>TRBD2|TRBJ2-3|TRBV7-9
CASSSGLAGNTDTQYF
>TRBD1|TRBJ1-2|TRBV6-5
CASRPDRGVYGYTF
>.|TRBJ2-1|TRBV5-1
CASSLDRVHEQFF
>.|TRBJ1-4|TRBV5-8
CASSFEGFGEKLFF
>TRBD1|TRBJ1-1|TRBV27
CASSLLGTAKTMNTEAFF
>TRBD2|TRBJ2-2|TRBV5-4
CASSGGLAGGTGELFF
>TRBD2|TRBJ2-1|TRBV28
CASRSGSMYNEQFF
>TRBD1|TRBJ2-7|TRBV2
CASSHRQGEPYEQYF
>TRBD1|TRBJ1-1|TRBV9
CASSPGTGITEAFF
>TRBD1|TRBJ2-1|TRBV5-1
CASSTGTGVWVEFF
>TRBD2|TRBJ2-1|TRBV27
CASSLGTSFNEQFF
>.|TRBJ2-2|TRBV10-3
CAISETAARGSPGELFF
>TRBD1|TRBJ1-6|TRBV5-4
CASSQGQGARSPLHF
>.|TRBJ1-4|TRBV7-9
CASSSLVATNEKLFF
>.|TRBJ1-4|TRBV2
CASSGTAIYSEKLFF
>TRBD1|TRBJ2-7|TRBV5-5
CASSLVPGQVSYEQYF